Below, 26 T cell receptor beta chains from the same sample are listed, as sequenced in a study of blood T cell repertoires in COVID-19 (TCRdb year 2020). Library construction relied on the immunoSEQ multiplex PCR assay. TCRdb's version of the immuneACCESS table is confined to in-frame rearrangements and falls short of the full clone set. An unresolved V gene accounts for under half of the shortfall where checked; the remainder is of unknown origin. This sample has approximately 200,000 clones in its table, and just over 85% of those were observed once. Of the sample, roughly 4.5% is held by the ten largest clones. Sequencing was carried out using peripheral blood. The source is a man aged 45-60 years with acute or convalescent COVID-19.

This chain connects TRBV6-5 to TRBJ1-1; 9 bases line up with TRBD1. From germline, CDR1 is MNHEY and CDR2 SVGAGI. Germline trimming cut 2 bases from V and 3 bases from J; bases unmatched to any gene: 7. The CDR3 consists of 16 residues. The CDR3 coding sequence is TGTGCCAGCAGTTACGGGGGACAGGGTGTGGACACTGAAGCTTTCTTT. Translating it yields CASSYGGQGVDTEAFF.

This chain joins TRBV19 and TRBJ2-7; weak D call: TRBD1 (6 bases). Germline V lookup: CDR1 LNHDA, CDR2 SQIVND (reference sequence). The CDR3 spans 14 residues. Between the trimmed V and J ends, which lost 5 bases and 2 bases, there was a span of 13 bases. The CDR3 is CASSEQQGAYEQYF. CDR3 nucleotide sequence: TGTGCCAGTAGTGAACAACAGGGCGCCTACGAGCAGTACTTC.

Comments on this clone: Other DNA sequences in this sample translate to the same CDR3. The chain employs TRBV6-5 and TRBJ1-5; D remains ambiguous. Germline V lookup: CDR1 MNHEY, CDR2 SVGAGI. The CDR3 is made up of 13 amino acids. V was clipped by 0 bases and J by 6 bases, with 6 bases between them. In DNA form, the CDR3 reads TGTGCCAGCAGTTACTCCTTCGGTCAGCCCCAGCATTTT. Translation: CASSYSFGQPQHF.

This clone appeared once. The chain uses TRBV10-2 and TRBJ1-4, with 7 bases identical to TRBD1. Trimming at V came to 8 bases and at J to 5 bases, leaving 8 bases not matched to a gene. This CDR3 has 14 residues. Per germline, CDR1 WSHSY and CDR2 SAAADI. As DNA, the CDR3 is TGCGCCAGCTACGGTGCAGGGGGAAATGAAAAACTGTTTTTT. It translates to CASYGAGGNEKLFF.

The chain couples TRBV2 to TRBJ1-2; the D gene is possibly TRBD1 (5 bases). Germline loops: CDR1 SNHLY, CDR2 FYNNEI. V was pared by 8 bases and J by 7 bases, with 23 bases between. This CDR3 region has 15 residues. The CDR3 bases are TGTGCCAGCGACAGTTTGGTGGGTTCAACAGTTGGCTACACCTTC. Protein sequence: CASDSLVGSTVGYTF.

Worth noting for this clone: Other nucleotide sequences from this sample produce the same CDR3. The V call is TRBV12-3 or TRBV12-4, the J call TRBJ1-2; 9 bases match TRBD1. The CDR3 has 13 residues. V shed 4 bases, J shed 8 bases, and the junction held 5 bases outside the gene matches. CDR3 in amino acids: CASSSGQGYGYTF. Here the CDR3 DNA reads TGTGCCAGCAGTTCGGGACAGGGATACGGCTACACCTTC.

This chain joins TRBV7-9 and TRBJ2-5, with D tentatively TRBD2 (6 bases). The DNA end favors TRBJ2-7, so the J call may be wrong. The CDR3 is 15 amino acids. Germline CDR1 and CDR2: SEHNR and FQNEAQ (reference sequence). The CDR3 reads CASSPALANHYEQYF. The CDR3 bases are TGTGCCAGCAGCCCCGCACTAGCCAACCACTACGAGCAGTACTTC.

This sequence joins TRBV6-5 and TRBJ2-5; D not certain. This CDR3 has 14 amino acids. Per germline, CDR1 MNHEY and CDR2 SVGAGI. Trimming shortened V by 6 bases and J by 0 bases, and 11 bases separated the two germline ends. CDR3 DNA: TGTGCCAGCAGACCCCGAGTCAACCAAGAGACCCAGTACTTC. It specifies CASRPRVNQETQYF.

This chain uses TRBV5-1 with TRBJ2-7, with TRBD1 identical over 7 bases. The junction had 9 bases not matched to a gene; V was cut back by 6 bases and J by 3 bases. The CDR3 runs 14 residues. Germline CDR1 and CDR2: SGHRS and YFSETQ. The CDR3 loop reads CASKGQLTNYEQYF. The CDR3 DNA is TGCGCCAGCAAGGGACAGCTTACGAACTACGAGCAGTACTTC.

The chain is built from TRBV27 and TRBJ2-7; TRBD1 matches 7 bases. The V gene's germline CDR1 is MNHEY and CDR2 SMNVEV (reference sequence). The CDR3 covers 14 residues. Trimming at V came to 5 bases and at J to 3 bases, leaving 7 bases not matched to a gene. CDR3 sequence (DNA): TGTGCCAGCAGTCCCCCGGGACAGAACTACGAGCAGTACTTC. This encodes CASSPPGQNYEQYF.

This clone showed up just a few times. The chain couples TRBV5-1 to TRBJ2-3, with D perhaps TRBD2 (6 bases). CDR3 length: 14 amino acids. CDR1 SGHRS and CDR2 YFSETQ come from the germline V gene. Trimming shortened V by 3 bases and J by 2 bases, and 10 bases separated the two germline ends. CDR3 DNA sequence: TGCGCCAGCAGCTCGGGGACTTTCACAGATACGCAGTATTTT. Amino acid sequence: CASSSGTFTDTQYF.

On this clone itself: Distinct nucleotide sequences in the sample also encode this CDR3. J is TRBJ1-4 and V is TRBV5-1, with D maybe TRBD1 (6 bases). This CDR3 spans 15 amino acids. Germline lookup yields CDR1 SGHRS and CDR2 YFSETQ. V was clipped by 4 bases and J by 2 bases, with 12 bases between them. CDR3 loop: CASSPGRGTNEKLFF. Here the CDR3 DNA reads TGCGCCAGCAGCCCCGGAAGGGGGACTAATGAAAAACTGTTTTTT.

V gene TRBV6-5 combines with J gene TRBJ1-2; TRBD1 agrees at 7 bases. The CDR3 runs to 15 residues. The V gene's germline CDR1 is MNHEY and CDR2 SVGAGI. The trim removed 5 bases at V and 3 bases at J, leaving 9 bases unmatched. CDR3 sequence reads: CASSTGESSYYGYTF. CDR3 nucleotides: TGTGCCAGCAGTACAGGGGAGTCATCCTACTATGGCTACACCTTC.

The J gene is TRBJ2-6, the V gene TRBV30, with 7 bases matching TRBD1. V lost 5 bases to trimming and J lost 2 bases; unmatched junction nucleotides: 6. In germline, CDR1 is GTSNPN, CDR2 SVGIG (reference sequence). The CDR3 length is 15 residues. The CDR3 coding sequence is TGTGCCTGGTCATACGACAGGGCTGGGGCCAACGTCCTGACTTTC. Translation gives CAWSYDRAGANVLTF.

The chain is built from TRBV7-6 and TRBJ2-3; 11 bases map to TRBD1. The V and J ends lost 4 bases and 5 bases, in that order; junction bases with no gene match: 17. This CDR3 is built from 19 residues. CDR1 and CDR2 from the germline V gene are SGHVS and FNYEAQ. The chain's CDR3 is CASSSPERPGQGAKDTQYF. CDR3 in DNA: TGTGCCAGCAGCTCACCCGAGCGGCCCGGACAGGGGGCGAAAGATACGCAGTATTTT.

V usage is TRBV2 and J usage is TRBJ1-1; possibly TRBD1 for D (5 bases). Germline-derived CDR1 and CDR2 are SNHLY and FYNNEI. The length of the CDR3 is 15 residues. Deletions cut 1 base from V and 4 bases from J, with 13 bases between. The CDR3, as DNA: TGTGCCAGCAGTGAAGGCAGGGTGCGTCTCACTGAAGCTTTCTTT. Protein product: CASSEGRVRLTEAFF.

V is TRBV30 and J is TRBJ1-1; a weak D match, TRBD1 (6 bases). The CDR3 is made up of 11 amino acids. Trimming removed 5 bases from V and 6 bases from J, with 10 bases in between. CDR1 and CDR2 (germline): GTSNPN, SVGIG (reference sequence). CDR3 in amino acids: CAWAGESEAFF. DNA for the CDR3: TGTGCCTGGGCAGGGGAGTCTGAAGCTTTCTTT. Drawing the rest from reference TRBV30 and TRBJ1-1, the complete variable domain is SQTIHQWPATLVQPVGSPLSLECTVEGTSNPNLYWYRQAAGRGLQLLFYSVGIGQISSEVPQNLSASRPQDRQFILSSKKLLLSDSGFYLCAWAGESEAFFGQGTRLTVV.

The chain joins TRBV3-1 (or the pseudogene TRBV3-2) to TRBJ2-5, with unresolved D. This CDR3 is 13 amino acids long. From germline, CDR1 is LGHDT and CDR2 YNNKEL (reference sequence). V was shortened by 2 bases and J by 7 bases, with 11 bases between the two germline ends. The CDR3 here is CASSQNAPGTQYF. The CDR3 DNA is TGTGCCAGCAGCCAAAACGCCCCGGGGACCCAGTACTTC.

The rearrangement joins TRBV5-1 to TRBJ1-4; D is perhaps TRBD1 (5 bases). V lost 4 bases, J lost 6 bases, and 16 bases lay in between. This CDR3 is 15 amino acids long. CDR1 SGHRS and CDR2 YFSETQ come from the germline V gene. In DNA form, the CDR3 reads TGCGCCAGCAGCCCATGGGAGGGGAGCTATGAAAAACTGTTTTTT. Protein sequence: CASSPWEGSYEKLFF.

DNA for the CDR3: TGTGCCAGCAGCCCGAGTGCCTCTGGAAACACCATATATTTT. As protein: CASSPSASGNTIYF. The chain couples TRBV14 to TRBJ1-3; D gene ambiguous. The CDR3 is 14 amino acids. CDR1 and CDR2 from the germline V gene are SGHDN and FVKESK. The V end lost 4 bases, the J end lost 0 bases, and 7 bases lay between the germline ends. The complete variable domain, with remaining parts taken from reference TRBV14 and TRBJ1-3, reads EAGVTQFPSHSVIEKGQTVTLRCDPISGHDNLYWYRRVMGKEIKFLLHFVKESKQDESGMPNNRFLAERTGGTYSTLKVQPAELEDSGVYFCASSPSASGNTIYFGEGSWLTVV.

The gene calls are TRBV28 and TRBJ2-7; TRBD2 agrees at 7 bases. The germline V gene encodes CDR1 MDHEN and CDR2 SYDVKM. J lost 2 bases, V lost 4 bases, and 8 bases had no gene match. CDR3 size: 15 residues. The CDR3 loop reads CASSSGGGSTYEQYF. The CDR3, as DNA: TGTGCCAGCAGTTCGGGCGGGGGTTCCACCTACGAGCAGTACTTC.

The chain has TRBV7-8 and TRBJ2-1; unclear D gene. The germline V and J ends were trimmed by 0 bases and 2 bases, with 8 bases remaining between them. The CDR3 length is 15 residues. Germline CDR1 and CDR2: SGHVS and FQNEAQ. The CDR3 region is CASSLARGTYNEQFF. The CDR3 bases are TGTGCCAGCAGCTTAGCGCGAGGTACCTACAATGAGCAGTTCTTC.

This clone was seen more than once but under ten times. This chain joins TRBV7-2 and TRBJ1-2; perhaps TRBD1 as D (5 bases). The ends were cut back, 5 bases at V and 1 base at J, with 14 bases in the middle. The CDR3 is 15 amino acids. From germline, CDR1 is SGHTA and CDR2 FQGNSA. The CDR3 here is CASSPRQILNYGYTF. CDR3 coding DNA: TGTGCCAGCAGCCCCCGACAGATACTTAACTATGGCTACACCTTC.

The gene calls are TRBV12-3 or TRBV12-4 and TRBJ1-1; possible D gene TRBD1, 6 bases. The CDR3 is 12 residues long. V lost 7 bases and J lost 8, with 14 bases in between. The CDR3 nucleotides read TGTGCCAGCACCATTCAGGGGTTGGAAGCTTTCTTT. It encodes CASTIQGLEAFF.

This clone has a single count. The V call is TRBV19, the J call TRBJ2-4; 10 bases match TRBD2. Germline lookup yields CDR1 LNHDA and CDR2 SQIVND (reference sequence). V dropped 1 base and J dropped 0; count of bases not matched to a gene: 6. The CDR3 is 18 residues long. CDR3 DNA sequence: TGTGCCAGTAGTATAGTACTAGCGGGGCTAGTAGCCAAAAACATTCAGTACTTC. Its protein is CASSIVLAGLVAKNIQYF.

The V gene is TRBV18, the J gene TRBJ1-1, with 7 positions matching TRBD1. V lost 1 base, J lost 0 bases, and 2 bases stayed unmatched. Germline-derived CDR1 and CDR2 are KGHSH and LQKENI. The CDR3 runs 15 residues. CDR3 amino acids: CASSPRGQMNTEAFF. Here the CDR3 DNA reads TGTGCCAGCTCACCACGGGGACAGATGAACACTGAAGCTTTCTTT.